This T cell receptor (beta chain) was sequenced for a study of PD-1 blockade in classical Hodgkin lymphoma. Findings and limits, study-wide: Reported findings placed baseline TCR diversity lower in newly diagnosed patients (compared with healthy donors).

The CDR3 loop spans 13 amino acids. Trimming took off 3 bases at V and 6 bases at J, with 9 bases between the two ends. Germline V lookup: CDR1 MNHEY, CDR2 SVGAGI. Using immunoSEQ multiplex PCR, the repertoire was profiled, and TCRdb retains in-frame clones only, with some absent. This table has 28,000 or so clones, roughly 62% appearing once. In the case of this clone: Its antigen is not known.

Each and every patient relapsed after autologous stem cell transplantation, and patients got differing brentuximab vedotin exposure. The chain carries TRBV6-5 and TRBJ1-5; no clear D. The input for sequencing was peripheral blood mononuclear cells (PBMCs), taken before the second cycle of nivolumab. This sequence originates from a human donor with classical Hodgkin lymphoma. DNA of the CDR3: TGTGCCAGCAGTTATTCCGCCCCTCAGCCCCAGCATTTT. Its protein is CASSYSAPQPQHF.